Following are 12 T cell receptor beta chains from one sample sequenced in a study of T cell changes during pregnancy in multiple sclerosis (dated by TCRdb to the late 2010s). Libraries were built with the immunoSEQ multiplex PCR assay. This immuneACCESS table, as held by TCRdb, lists in-frame sequences with V and J called but not all clones. Of the missing ones, under half trace to an unresolved V gene in checked studies; the others have no known cause. The sample data list tens of thousands of clones, and about 90% of these were observed just once. Of the sample, around 1.6% falls within the top ten clones. Sequences were derived from peripheral blood, sampled in the first trimester of pregnancy. The source of these receptors is a female donor in good health, enrolled as a control in a pregnancy study.

This CDR3 reads CASSLWAYEQYF. Here the CDR3 DNA reads TGTGCCAGCAGCTTGTGGGCATACGAGCAGTACTTC. The genes are TRBV5-6 and TRBJ2-7; D remains ambiguous. The CDR3 runs 12 residues. Germline assignment: CDR1 SGHDT and CDR2 YYEEEE. V dropped 1 base and J dropped 4 bases, with 6 bases sitting between them.

The chain combines TRBV7-2 with TRBJ2-3; 7 positions agree with TRBD2. The CDR3 is 17 residues long. The J segment lost 0 bases and the V segment lost 1 base, leaving 7 bases of the junction unmatched. Germline values: CDR1 SGHTA, CDR2 FQGNSA. DNA of the CDR3: TGTGCCAGCAGCTTAGTTGGCGGGAGTTCGAGCACAGATACGCAGTATTTT. Its protein is CASSLVGGSSSTDTQYF.

The V gene is TRBV27, the J gene TRBJ1-5, with D possibly being TRBD1 (6 bases). Germline V gene data show CDR1 as MNHEY and CDR2 as SMNVEV (reference sequence). The V and J ends lost 2 bases and 7 bases respectively, with 18 bases between them. This CDR3 spans 16 amino acids. CDR3 in DNA: TGTGCCAGCAGTTTACCCCTCGGGGGGGGCGGGCAGCCCCAGCATTTT. This sequence encodes CASSLPLGGGGQPQHF.

Only one count was recorded for this clone. The genes are TRBV6-1 and TRBJ2-1; the D is unclear. V dropped 2 bases and J dropped 0 bases, with 8 bases sitting between them. This CDR3 has 15 amino acids. Germline CDR1 MNHNS, CDR2 SASEGT. The DNA of the CDR3 is TGTGCCAGCAGTGAATGGCAGGACTCCTACAATGAGCAGTTCTTC. Protein product: CASSEWQDSYNEQFF.

The V gene is TRBV7-2, the J gene TRBJ1-1, with TRBD1 identical over 9 bases. The CDR3 extends over 14 amino acids. The germline V gene encodes CDR1 SGHTA and CDR2 FQGNSA. After removal of 7 bases from V and 5 bases from J, the junction contained 8 bases not matched to a gene. The CDR3 DNA follows: TGTGCCAGCAAAGGTACAGGGGGCTGGACTGAAGCTTTCTTT. It translates to CASKGTGGWTEAFF.

The chain is built from TRBV5-6 and TRBJ1-2; 9 positions agree with TRBD1. The CDR3 extends over 13 amino acids. Germline-derived CDR1 and CDR2 are SGHDT and YYEEEE. Germline trimming cut 0 bases from V and 8 bases from J; bases unmatched to any gene: 2. CDR3 protein: CASSLGTGEGYTF. The CDR3 DNA is TGTGCCAGCAGCTTGGGGACAGGGGAGGGCTACACCTTC.

V is TRBV6-1 and J is TRBJ2-5; 7 bases are shared with TRBD1. The V gene's germline CDR1 is MNHNS and CDR2 SASEGT. The V gene end was trimmed by 2 bases and the J gene end by 2 bases; junction bases not matched to a gene: 5. This CDR3 comprises 15 residues. The CDR3, as DNA: TGTGCCAGCAGTGAACTGACAGGGTCTCAAGAGACCCAGTACTTC. Translation gives CASSELTGSQETQYF.

The chain couples TRBV5-1 to TRBJ1-2; possibly TRBD1 for D (6 bases). The CDR3 is 13 residues long. V lost 7 bases and J lost 6, with 16 bases in between. In germline, CDR1 is SGHRS, CDR2 YFSETQ. Written as DNA, the CDR3 is TGCGCCAGCGGAGAGGGGGTTCTCGATGGCTACACCTTC. This gives the protein CASGEGVLDGYTF.

The gene calls are TRBV10-3 and TRBJ1-3, with D tentatively TRBD1 (6 bases). CDR3 length equals 16 residues. Looked up from germline, CDR1 is ENHRY and CDR2 is SYGVKD. V was shortened by 3 bases and J by 0 bases, with 12 bases between the two germline ends. CDR3 sequence reads: CAISDLGQSSGNTIYF. CDR3 sequence (DNA): TGTGCCATCAGTGACCTGGGACAAAGCTCTGGAAACACCATATATTTT.

This chain links TRBV5-4 with TRBJ2-6; possibly TRBD1 for D (6 bases). The CDR3 covers 15 residues. In germline, CDR1 is SGHNT, CDR2 YYREEE (reference sequence). The V end was cut by 5 bases, the J end by 4 bases, with 13 bases between. CDR3 loop: CASSDRPPGANVLTF. CDR3 nucleotides: TGTGCCAGCAGTGACAGGCCCCCAGGGGCCAACGTCCTGACTTTC.

The V call is TRBV25-1, the J call TRBJ2-2, with 14 bases aligning to TRBD2. Trimming cost V 7 bases and J 2 bases; bases outside gene matches: 6. The germline CDR1 and CDR2 sequences are MGHDK and SYGVNS. This CDR3 comprises 17 residues. The CDR3 DNA reads as TGTGCCAGCAAAAAAGGGACTAGCGGGAGAAACACCGGGGAGCTGTTTTTT. Translated: CASKKGTSGRNTGELFF.

The CDR3 is CASSHRTDHYGYTF. As DNA, the CDR3 is TGTGCCAGCAGCCATCGGACAGACCACTATGGCTACACCTTC. The chain couples TRBV28 to TRBJ1-2; D may be TRBD1 (6 bases). This CDR3 contains 14 residues. In germline, CDR1 is MDHEN, CDR2 SYDVKM. Deletions cut 6 bases from V and 3 bases from J, with 14 bases between.